These 28 T cell receptor beta chains were all obtained from the same sample, sequenced in a study of T-cell memory formation after mild COVID-19. TCRdb re-called the 5' RACE reads with MiXCR, one entry per CDR3 protein. The sample lists approximately 480,000 distinct CDR3 sequences, roughly 20% occurring once. The sequenced sample was PBMCs or a T cell subset sorted from them (not recorded which). The receptors shown here come from an adult woman who had mild COVID-19 (a few samples of this study predate the infection). Cell type and time point are not known.

The chain carries TRBV11-2 and TRBJ1-4; 9 nucleotides align to TRBD1. This CDR3 has 15 amino acids. The V and J ends lost 1 base and 8 bases, in that order; junction bases with no gene match: 5. Germline V gene lookup returns CDR1 SGHAT and CDR2 FQNNGV. The CDR3 reads CASSLGDRVPEKLFF. The DNA of the CDR3 is TGTGCCAGCAGCTTAGGGGACAGGGTCCCCGAAAAACTGTTTTTT.

The genes are TRBV20-1 and TRBJ1-6; D is uncertain. CDR1 and CDR2 (germline): DFQATT, SNEGSKA (reference sequence). The V and J ends lost 0 bases and 7 bases respectively, with 13 bases between them. The CDR3 runs to 15 residues. This CDR3 is CSARDGGSSNSPLHF. Written as DNA, the CDR3 is TGCAGTGCTAGAGATGGAGGGTCGAGCAATTCACCCCTCCACTTT.

The V and J genes are TRBV5-6 and TRBJ2-7; D might be TRBD1 (6 bases). This CDR3 comprises 16 residues. The V end was cut by 4 bases, the J end by 0 bases, with 17 bases between. Germline CDR1 SGHDT, CDR2 YYEEEE. CDR3: CASSPPPGHYSYEQYF. The CDR3, as DNA: TGTGCCAGCAGCCCGCCCCCGGGACACTACTCCTACGAGCAGTACTTC.

The CDR3 nucleotides are TGTGCCAGCAGTTTCGGCGGTCTTGGGGGGCAGTACTTC. It yields the protein CASSFGGLGGQYF. The genes are TRBV28 and TRBJ2-7, with D perhaps TRBD1 or TRBD2 (5 bases each). Germline CDR1 reads MDHEN; CDR2 reads SYDVKM. The CDR3 sequence is 13 residues long. Trimming pared 3 bases from V and 9 bases from J, leaving 15 bases between.

Only a few counts were recorded for this clonotype. The V call is TRBV29-1, the J call TRBJ2-7; TRBD2 is a possible D gene (6 bases). The germline V gene has CDR1 SQVTM and CDR2 ANQGSEA. The germline V and J ends were trimmed by 3 bases and 2 bases, with 17 bases remaining between them. The CDR3 has 15 amino acids. Here the CDR3 DNA reads TGCAGCGTTGACGTTTCGGGAGCTAGGGCCTACGAGCAGTACTTC. Translation: CSVDVSGARAYEQYF.

V usage is TRBV6-5 and J usage is TRBJ2-3; D is ambiguous. CDR3 length: 18 residues. Germline V CDR1 and CDR2: MNHEY, SVGAGI. V shed 2 bases and J shed 2 bases, with 20 bases lying between them. This CDR3 is CASSYSPVFLTSTDTQYF. The CDR3 nucleotides read TGTGCCAGCAGTTACAGTCCTGTCTTCCTAACATCCACAGATACGCAGTATTTT.

This clonotype was counted ten times or more. The chain joins TRBV5-1 to TRBJ1-5; tentatively, D is TRBD1 (6 bases). V lost 2 bases, J lost 7 bases, and 13 bases lay in between. The CDR3 totals 14 residues. Looked up from germline, CDR1 is SGHRS and CDR2 is YFSETQ. The CDR3 reads CASSFTGLGQPQHF. CDR3 nucleotide sequence: TGCGCCAGCAGCTTCACAGGGTTGGGGCAGCCCCAGCATTTT.

The chain is built from TRBV24-1 and TRBJ2-5; D is uncertain. The V end was cut by 4 bases, the J end by 4 bases, with 12 bases between. The CDR3 has 14 amino acids. Germline V gene data show CDR1 as KGHDR and CDR2 as SFDVKD. CDR3 residues: CATSDHPTGETQYF. The CDR3 DNA follows: TGTGCCACCAGTGACCACCCGACGGGAGAGACCCAGTACTTC.

This chain connects TRBV10-3 to TRBJ2-7; 7 positions match TRBD1. The CDR3 is made up of 14 amino acids. Trimming removed 5 bases from V and 0 bases from J; junction bases left unmatched: 4. Germline loops: CDR1 ENHRY, CDR2 SYGVKD. CDR3 nucleotides: TGTGCCATCAGTCGGGACAGTTCCTCCTACGAGCAGTACTTC. Its protein is CAISRDSSSYEQYF.

The genes are TRBV7-2 and TRBJ2-1; no firm D call. Germline loops: CDR1 SGHTA, CDR2 FQGNSA. This CDR3 has 13 amino acids. V shed 0 bases and J shed 3 bases, with 3 bases lying between them. The CDR3 DNA follows: TGTGCCAGCAGCTTAGCACGCTACAATGAGCAGTTCTTC. It encodes CASSLARYNEQFF.

The J gene is TRBJ2-2, the V gene TRBV29-1, with 12 bases lining up with TRBD2. From germline, CDR1 is SQVTM and CDR2 ANQGSEA. The CDR3 runs to 15 residues. V trimming: 3 bases; J trimming: 3 bases; junction bases outside the gene matches: 2. The CDR3 spells CSVEASGRDTGELFF. The CDR3 region has the DNA TGCAGCGTTGAGGCTAGCGGGAGGGACACCGGGGAGCTGTTTTTT.

Only one count was recorded for this clonotype. The rearrangement uses TRBV9 and TRBJ1-1; TRBD1 agrees at 8 bases. In germline, CDR1 is SGDLS, CDR2 YYNGEE. The CDR3 loop spans 15 amino acids. J was trimmed by 4 bases and V by 3 bases; bases with no gene match: 8. The CDR3 nucleotides read TGTGCCAGCAGCGGAGGACAGGGCCCGGGCACTGAAGCTTTCTTT. It specifies CASSGGQGPGTEAFF.

This chain uses TRBV27 with TRBJ2-7; TRBD1 might be the D (6 bases). The V gene's germline CDR1 is MNHEY and CDR2 SMNVEV (reference sequence). There are 15 residues in the CDR3. V lost 6 bases and J 3 bases, leaving 18 bases between the germline ends. The CDR3 region has the DNA TGTGCCAGCAGACCGACAGGCCTCTTGGGCTACGAGCAGTACTTC. This translates into CASRPTGLLGYEQYF.

The chain carries TRBV6-6 and TRBJ2-1; 11 bases line up with TRBD1. Germline values: CDR1 MNHNY, CDR2 SVGAGI (reference sequence). J lost 8 bases, V lost 2 bases, and 5 bases had no gene match. This CDR3 is 15 amino acids long. CDR3 amino acids: CASSYLDRGRDEQFF. Here the CDR3 DNA reads TGTGCCAGCAGTTACCTGGACAGGGGGCGGGATGAGCAGTTCTTC.

There are many counts of this clonotype. The junction shows a germline mismatch at one end, possibly a read error. The chain links TRBV5-1 to TRBJ2-2; no firm D call. Germline V gene sequence: CDR1 SGHRS, CDR2 YFSETQ. The length of the CDR3 is 15 residues. CDR3 nucleotides: TGCGCCAGCACCTTGGCGGCGAGTGGAACCGGGGAGCTGTTTTTT. Protein sequence: CASTLAASGTGELFF. The full variable domain, rest sourced from reference TRBV5-1 and TRBJ2-2, is KAGVTQTPRYLIKTRGQQVTLSCSPISGHRSVSWYQQTPGQGLQFLFEYFSETQRNKGNFPGRFSGRQFSNSRSEMNVSTLELGDSALYLCASTLAASGTGELFFGEGSRLTVL.

The chain recombines TRBV5-8 with TRBJ2-2; D possibly corresponds to TRBD2 (5 bases). CDR3 length equals 16 residues. Germline assignment: CDR1 SGHTS and CDR2 YDEGEE. The V end was cut by 0 bases, the J end by 2 bases, with 11 bases between. The CDR3 sequence is CASSLGRITNTGELFF. The CDR3 DNA is TGTGCCAGCAGCTTGGGGAGGATTACCAACACCGGGGAGCTGTTTTTT.

This clonotype was observed a few times. J is TRBJ2-2 and V is TRBV6-2 or TRBV6-3, with D possibly called TRBD1 or TRBD2 (6 bases each). V was clipped by 11 bases and J by 0 bases, with 13 bases between them. The CDR3 runs to 14 residues. Germline-derived CDR1 and CDR2 are MNHEY and SVGEGT. The CDR3 DNA is TGTGCCGGGGGCGGGATGCCGAACACCGGGGAGCTGTTTTTT. Protein product: CAGGGMPNTGELFF.

This clonotype has a handful of counts. The rearrangement uses TRBV20-1 and TRBJ2-3; 7 bases match TRBD2. The length of the CDR3 is 14 residues. In germline, CDR1 is DFQATT, CDR2 SNEGSKA (reference sequence). Losses at the gene ends were 0 bases for V and 5 bases for J; bases not matched to a gene: 5. DNA for the CDR3: TGCAGTGCTAGAGAGAGTCTAGCGGTAGATACGCAGTATTTT. Translating gives CSARESLAVDTQYF.

V gene TRBV11-2 combines with J gene TRBJ2-3, with 8 bases lining up with TRBD2. CDR1 and CDR2 (germline): SGHAT, FQNNGV. This CDR3 comprises 19 residues. J was trimmed by 4 bases and V by 2 bases; bases with no gene match: 17. The chain's CDR3 is CASSLNTQAGVFSADTQYF. In DNA form, the CDR3 reads TGTGCCAGCAGCTTAAATACCCAAGCGGGAGTATTTTCGGCAGATACGCAGTATTTT. Supplemented by reference TRBV11-2 and TRBJ2-3, the full variable domain reads EAGVAQSPRYKIIEKRQSVAFWCNPISGHATLYWYQQILGQGPKLLIQFQNNGVVDDSQLPKDRFSAERLKGVDSTLKIQPAKLEDSAVYLCASSLNTQAGVFSADTQYFGPGTRLTVL.

The chain employs TRBV2 and TRBJ1-5, with 7 bases matching TRBD1. The CDR3 sequence is 16 residues long. CDR1 is SNHLY, CDR2 FYNNEI, per germline. With V trimmed by 6 bases and J by 2 bases, 10 bases remained unmatched. CDR3 nucleotides: TGTGCCAGCAGAGCTATAGCCGGGACAGGCAATCAGCCCCAGCATTTT. Its protein product is CASRAIAGTGNQPQHF.

The rearrangement joins TRBV9 to TRBJ2-1, with TRBD1 matching 8 bases. V was pared by 0 bases and J by 4 bases, with 6 bases of the junction left unmatched. Germline V gene lookup returns CDR1 SGDLS and CDR2 YYNGEE. This CDR3 spans 16 amino acids. The CDR3, as DNA: TGTGCCAGCAGCGTAGAATGGACAGGGTGGTACAATGAGCAGTTCTTC. Translating it yields CASSVEWTGWYNEQFF.

The chain employs TRBV18 and TRBJ2-1; D gene unclear. V lost 6 bases, J lost 9 bases, and 9 bases lay in between. This CDR3 is built from 11 residues. Germline-derived CDR1 and CDR2 are KGHSH and LQKENI. The CDR3 nucleotides are TGTGCCAGCTCGGAAAGGGCTGAGCAGTTCTTC. Translation gives CASSERAEQFF.

The chain combines TRBV2 with TRBJ2-4; D is uncertain. The CDR3 covers 14 residues. The germline V gene has CDR1 SNHLY and CDR2 FYNNEI. Trimming removed 4 bases at V and 7 bases at J, with 14 bases between. CDR3 sequence: CASSVRSRTNIQYF. The CDR3, as DNA: TGTGCCAGCAGTGTAAGGTCGCGGACCAACATTCAGTACTTC.

A few counts support this clonotype. V gene TRBV12-3 or TRBV12-4 combines with J gene TRBJ2-1; 7 positions match TRBD2. J was trimmed by 2 bases and V by 7 bases; bases with no gene match: 8. CDR3 size: 15 residues. The CDR3 region is CASKPSGRTYNEQFF. The CDR3 bases are TGTGCCAGCAAGCCTAGCGGTAGGACCTACAATGAGCAGTTCTTC.

This clonotype was recorded a few times. The chain combines TRBV12-3 or TRBV12-4 with TRBJ2-5; D unclear. Trimming took off 7 bases at V and 4 bases at J, with 7 bases between the two ends. The CDR3 has 11 amino acids. This CDR3 is CASTSGETQYF. The CDR3 DNA follows: TGTGCCAGCACCTCGGGAGAGACCCAGTACTTC.

This sequence joins TRBV7-2 and TRBJ1-4; the D is unclear. Germline CDR1 and CDR2: SGHTA and FQGNSA. V was cut by 1 base and J by 7 bases, with 10 bases left in between. The CDR3 is 14 amino acids. The CDR3 DNA sequence: TGTGCCAGCAGCTTAGACGGGAGGCCTGAAAAACTGTTTTTT. This gives the protein CASSLDGRPEKLFF.

The chain recombines TRBV27 with TRBJ2-3; D is undetermined. Trimming removed 7 bases from V and 1 base from J, with 12 bases in between. The germline gives CDR1 MNHEY, CDR2 SMNVEV (reference sequence). The CDR3 extends over 14 amino acids. CDR3 DNA: TGTGCCAGCACCTCCAACGATCGCACAGATACGCAGTATTTT. Encoded protein: CASTSNDRTDTQYF.

The chain carries TRBV18 and TRBJ2-3, with 7 positions matching TRBD1. The trim removed 6 bases at V and 6 bases at J, leaving 12 bases unmatched. CDR1 is KGHSH, CDR2 LQKENI, per germline. The CDR3 is 15 residues long. The CDR3 sequence is CASSPLGTAGDTQYF. CDR3 nucleotides: TGTGCCAGCTCGCCTCTCGGGACAGCTGGGGATACGCAGTATTTT. Full variable domain (missing parts from reference TRBV18 and TRBJ2-3): NAGVMQNPRHLVRRRGQEARLRCSPMKGHSHVYWYRQLPEEGLKFMVYLQKENIIDESGMPKERFSAEFPKEGPSILRIQQVVRGDSAAYFCASSPLGTAGDTQYFGPGTRLTVL.